Below are 28 T cell receptor beta chains sequenced from a single sample in a study of T cell changes during pregnancy in multiple sclerosis. Method: immunoSEQ multiplex PCR; TCRdb's copy keeps in-frame clones and lacks some. Of around 67,000 clones listed, almost 90% are singletons. The material was peripheral blood, obtained after pregnancy. The source is a female donor in good health, enrolled as a control in a pregnancy study.

This clone was detected only once. V and J are TRBV5-4 and TRBJ1-4, with 7 bases that match TRBD1. Germline assignment: CDR1 SGHNT and CDR2 YYREEE (reference sequence). V lost 5 bases and J lost 4; bases outside the gene matches: 5. The CDR3 length is 14 residues. For the CDR3, the DNA is TGTGCCAGCAGGCGGGACAGCGATAATGAAAAACTGTTTTTT. Amino acid sequence: CASRRDSDNEKLFF. Full variable domain (outside the CDR3, taken from reference TRBV5-4 and TRBJ1-4): ETGVTQSPTHLIKTRGQQVTLRCSSQSGHNTVSWYQQALGQGPQFIFQYYREEENGRGNFPPRFSGLQFPNYSSELNVNALELDDSALYLCASRRDSDNEKLFFGSGTQLSVL.

This clone was picked up one time. The rearrangement links TRBV7-9 to TRBJ2-5; 8 nucleotides agree with TRBD1. This CDR3 comprises 14 residues. CDR1 is SEHNR, CDR2 FQNEAQ, per germline (reference sequence). The V segment lost 3 bases and the J segment 4 bases; nucleotides outside the gene matches: 4. The CDR3 here is CASSFSTGGETQYF. The CDR3 DNA follows: TGTGCCAGCAGCTTTTCTACAGGGGGAGAGACCCAGTACTTC.

This sequence joins TRBV21-1 and TRBJ1-5; the D call TRBD1 from the table was never checked on the DNA. TRBV21-1 is shown as a pseudogene. The CDR3 length is 18 residues. This CDR3 reads CASSITDREGGPNQPQHF. CDR3 nucleotides: TGTGCCAGCAGCATAACGGACAGGGAAGGAGGCCCCAATCAGCCCCAGCATTTT.

V and J are TRBV5-8 and TRBJ1-2, with D possibly matching TRBD1 (6 bases). The germline V gene has CDR1 SGHTS and CDR2 YDEGEE. V was cut by 4 bases and J by 7 bases, with 17 bases left in between. The CDR3 runs to 14 residues. CDR3 DNA sequence: TGTGCCAGCAGCCAAGTAACAGGGCAAGGTGGCTACACCTTC. Translation: CASSQVTGQGGYTF.

V gene TRBV7-9 combines with J gene TRBJ2-3; 7 bases map to TRBD2. Germline V gene data show CDR1 as SEHNR and CDR2 as FQNEAQ (reference sequence). This CDR3 has 17 amino acids. Unmatched junction bases numbered 10, after V lost 1 base and J lost 3 bases. The chain's CDR3 is CASSLGREEGGTDTQYF. The CDR3 coding sequence is TGTGCCAGCAGCTTAGGTCGGGAGGAGGGAGGAACAGATACGCAGTATTTT.

The rearrangement joins TRBV10-3 to TRBJ2-7; D call uncertain. The CDR3 sequence is 14 residues long. V was shortened by 4 bases and J by 3 bases, with 13 bases between the two germline ends. CDR1 and CDR2 (germline): ENHRY, SYGVKD. CDR3 in amino acids: CAISGNERLYEQYF. CDR3 bases: TGTGCCATCAGTGGAAACGAGCGCCTCTACGAGCAGTACTTC.

The CDR3 region is CASSQAQRDQPQHF. CDR3 DNA: TGTGCCAGCAGCCAAGCACAGCGGGATCAGCCCCAGCATTTT. The chain has TRBV4-2 and TRBJ1-5; D gene unclear. Germline lookup yields CDR1 LGHNA and CDR2 YNFKEQ. This CDR3 comprises 14 residues. V was clipped by 1 base and J by 5 bases, with 9 bases between them.

V usage is TRBV6-1 and J usage is TRBJ2-2, with a weak D call TRBD1 (5 bases). CDR1 is MNHNS, CDR2 SASEGT, per germline. The CDR3 sequence is 16 residues long. Trimming removed 4 bases from V and 0 bases from J, with 12 bases in between. The DNA of the CDR3 is TGTGCCAGCAGTGCCCTGACAGCTCCGAACACCGGGGAGCTGTTTTTT. Encoded protein: CASSALTAPNTGELFF.

In this sample, this clone turned up once. The chain carries TRBV11-2 and TRBJ1-2; D uncertain. CDR3 size: 14 residues. CDR1 is SGHAT, CDR2 FQNNGV, per germline. V was shortened by 0 bases and J by 5 bases, with 10 bases between the two germline ends. CDR3 sequence (DNA): TGTGCCAGCAGCTTAGATGGCGGAGGGTATGGCTACACCTTC. This codes for CASSLDGGGYGYTF. Drawing the rest from reference TRBV11-2 and TRBJ1-2, the complete variable domain is EAGVAQSPRYKIIEKRQSVAFWCNPISGHATLYWYQQILGQGPKLLIQFQNNGVVDDSQLPKDRFSAERLKGVDSTLKIQPAKLEDSAVYLCASSLDGGGYGYTFGSGTRLTVV.

This clone was seen just once. The rearrangement links TRBV27 to TRBJ2-7; a possible D gene is TRBD1 (6 bases). Trimming took off 5 bases at V and 12 bases at J, with 20 bases between the two ends. The CDR3 has 13 residues. Germline loops: CDR1 MNHEY, CDR2 SMNVEV (reference sequence). CDR3 nucleotides: TGTGCCAGCAGTGAGCGACAGGTCTCCTCAATGTACTTC. Translation: CASSERQVSSMYF.

This clone was detected a few times. The chain carries TRBV5-1 and TRBJ1-1, with D possibly matching TRBD1 (6 bases). Germline CDR1 is SGHRS and CDR2 is YFSETQ. CDR3 size: 14 residues. Trimming left V 0 bases short and J 4 bases short, with 10 bases between. For the CDR3, the DNA is TGCGCCAGCAGCTTGGCAGGGGATTCCACTGAAGCTTTCTTT. This translates into CASSLAGDSTEAFF.

The J gene is TRBJ2-1, the V gene TRBV25-1, with 10 bases identical to TRBD2. After removal of 2 bases from V and 8 bases from J, the junction contained 6 bases not matched to a gene. The CDR3 extends over 15 amino acids. Germline V gene lookup returns CDR1 MGHDK and CDR2 SYGVNS. Here the CDR3 reads CASSESSGRADEQFF. DNA of the CDR3: TGTGCCAGCAGTGAAAGCAGCGGGAGGGCCGATGAGCAGTTCTTC.

The J gene is TRBJ2-7, the V gene TRBV7-2; 7 bases match TRBD2. CDR1 is SGHTA and CDR2 is FQGNSA in the germline V gene. J was trimmed by 3 bases and V by 1 base; bases with no gene match: 6. The CDR3 has 15 amino acids. The CDR3 loop is CASSLVGGTNYEQYF. The CDR3 nucleotides read TGTGCCAGCAGCTTAGTCGGGGGGACTAACTACGAGCAGTACTTC.

This rearrangement joins TRBV19 to TRBJ1-5, with D possibly TRBD1 on 6 matching bases. V lost 5 bases, J lost 7 bases, and 15 bases lay in between. The CDR3 runs 14 residues. CDR1 and CDR2 from the germline V gene are LNHDA and SQIVND (reference sequence). The CDR3 sequence is CASSEGTSRQPQHF. The DNA of the CDR3 is TGTGCCAGTAGTGAAGGGACATCAAGGCAGCCCCAGCATTTT.

This clone was recorded once. The rearrangement joins TRBV7-9 to TRBJ2-2; TRBD2 matches 10 bases. CDR1 and CDR2 (germline): SEHNR, FQNEAQ (reference sequence). The CDR3 contains 18 residues. V lost 5 bases, J lost 5 bases, and 14 bases stayed unmatched. Here the CDR3 DNA reads TGTGCCAGCAGCGTATGGGGCCTAGCGGGAGTTTATACCGGGGAGCTGTTTTTT. It specifies CASSVWGLAGVYTGELFF.

The chain links TRBV5-6 to TRBJ1-1, with no clear D. Germline assignment: CDR1 SGHDT and CDR2 YYEEEE. CDR3 length equals 14 residues. Trimming took 0 bases from V and 5 from J, leaving 11 bases between them. The CDR3 sequence is CASSLAGGSTEAFF. CDR3 DNA: TGTGCCAGCAGCTTGGCGGGCGGGTCAACTGAAGCTTTCTTT.

V usage is TRBV7-2 and J usage is TRBJ2-1; 12 bases map to TRBD2. The junction had 11 bases not matched to a gene; V was cut back by 4 bases and J by 13 bases. The germline CDR1 and CDR2 sequences are SGHTA and FQGNSA. The CDR3 sequence is 15 residues long. CDR3 residues: CASSSGTSGPFLQFF. The CDR3 DNA is TGTGCCAGCAGCTCCGGGACTAGCGGGCCCTTTCTACAGTTCTTC.

V gene TRBV6-6 combines with J gene TRBJ2-7, with D unclear. CDR1 is MNHNY, CDR2 SVGAGI, per germline (reference sequence). The CDR3 is 14 residues long. Trimming left V 0 bases short and J 2 bases short, with 8 bases between. The CDR3 DNA is TGTGCCAGCAGTTACTCATCGTCCGCCTACGAGCAGTACTTC. Protein product: CASSYSSSAYEQYF.

The V call is TRBV7-2, the J call TRBJ1-2; D ambiguous. Germline CDR1 and CDR2: SGHTA and FQGNSA. The V gene lost 3 bases and the J gene lost 2 bases, with 10 bases spanning the gap. The CDR3 contains 14 residues. CDR3: CASSFLGQNYGYTF. The CDR3 DNA reads as TGTGCCAGCAGCTTCCTGGGCCAAAACTATGGCTACACCTTC.

This clone was observed once. The V and J genes are TRBV10-3 and TRBJ1-5; a possible D gene is TRBD1 (5 bases). This CDR3 has 13 residues. V gave up 6 bases and J gave up 6 bases, with 12 bases separating them. In germline, CDR1 is ENHRY, CDR2 SYGVKD. CDR3 sequence: CAISSQGSQPQHF. In nucleotides, the CDR3 is TGTGCCATCAGCTCGCAGGGTAGTCAGCCCCAGCATTTT.

J is TRBJ2-3 and V is TRBV7-9; 14 bases fit TRBD2. Trimming at V came to 5 bases and at J to 6 bases, leaving 4 bases not matched to a gene. Germline loops: CDR1 SEHNR, CDR2 FQNEAQ (reference sequence). The CDR3 consists of 15 residues. The CDR3 protein is CASSPRTSGRDTQYF. CDR3 in DNA: TGTGCCAGCAGCCCCCGGACTAGCGGGAGGGATACGCAGTATTTT.

The rearrangement joins TRBV10-3 to TRBJ2-1, with 11 positions matching TRBD2. Unmatched junction bases numbered 4, after V lost 3 bases and J lost 6 bases. Looked up from germline, CDR1 is ENHRY and CDR2 is SYGVKD. This CDR3 region has 15 residues. The CDR3 reads CAISEFSGGANEQFF. The CDR3 bases are TGTGCCATCAGTGAATTTAGCGGGGGGGCCAATGAGCAGTTCTTC.

V usage is TRBV9 and J usage is TRBJ2-1, with 10 nucleotides matching TRBD2. This CDR3 has 17 residues. Germline V CDR1 and CDR2: SGDLS, YYNGEE. Trimming took 0 bases from V and 11 from J; bases not matched to a gene: 14. The CDR3 region has the DNA TGTGCCAGCAGCGTAGAGAGTATTGATAGCGGGGGGTGGAAGCAGTTCTTC. Protein sequence: CASSVESIDSGGWKQFF.

The chain employs TRBV7-9 and TRBJ2-7; D unclear. Per germline, CDR1 SEHNR and CDR2 FQNEAQ (reference sequence). This CDR3 has 13 residues. V gave up 5 bases and J gave up 6 bases, with 14 bases separating them. The CDR3 spells CASSRVNTGEQYF. CDR3 nucleotides: TGTGCCAGCAGCCGAGTAAACACGGGCGAGCAGTACTTC.

The rearrangement links TRBV5-1 to TRBJ1-1; TRBD1 agrees at 7 bases. Germline V lookup: CDR1 SGHRS, CDR2 YFSETQ. With V trimmed by 7 bases and J by 2 bases, 11 bases remained unmatched. The CDR3 is 15 amino acids. Here the CDR3 reads CASDVVGGLNTEAFF. CDR3 nucleotides: TGCGCCAGCGATGTCGTAGGGGGCCTAAACACTGAAGCTTTCTTT. Full variable domain (rest looked up from reference TRBV5-1 and TRBJ1-1): KAGVTQTPRYLIKTRGQQVTLSCSPISGHRSVSWYQQTPGQGLQFLFEYFSETQRNKGNFPGRFSGRQFSNSRSEMNVSTLELGDSALYLCASDVVGGLNTEAFFGQGTRLTVV.

The chain links TRBV6-5 to TRBJ1-2; tentative D call: TRBD1 (5 bases). The CDR3 consists of 15 residues. The germline V gene has CDR1 MNHEY and CDR2 SVGAGI. V lost 7 bases to trimming and J lost 0 bases, with 15 bases between them. The DNA of the CDR3 is TGTGCCAGCAAACGGGGGGGTCTAGCTAACTATGGCTACACCTTC. Encoded protein: CASKRGGLANYGYTF.

The chain recombines TRBV30 with TRBJ1-2, with a tentative D call TRBD1 (6 bases). From germline, CDR1 is GTSNPN and CDR2 SVGIG (reference sequence). V lost 6 bases and J 2 bases, leaving 13 bases between the germline ends. The CDR3 runs 13 residues. The CDR3 reads CACRGQTNYGYTF. CDR3 DNA sequence: TGTGCCTGCCGCGGACAGACCAACTATGGCTACACCTTC.

The J gene is TRBJ1-4, the V gene TRBV19; D unclear. The V end lost 4 bases, the J end lost 4 bases, and 10 bases lay between the germline ends. The CDR3 totals 14 residues. CDR1 LNHDA and CDR2 SQIVND come from the germline V gene (reference sequence). CDR3 in DNA: TGTGCCAGTAGTACCCGAGCAATTAATGAAAAACTGTTTTTT. Its translation: CASSTRAINEKLFF.